This TCR beta chain appears in the sequencing data of a study of blood T cell repertoires in COVID-19. Turning to the study itself: The samples span acute and convalescent COVID-19 from the United States, Italy and Spain. From T cells, B-cell-depleted T cells, or PBMCs came the material, which was cDNA or gDNA.

Per the original data handling: Estimates of nucleated cell counts were drawn from the amplification of reference gene primers. Profiled with immunoSEQ multiplex PCR; TCRdb holds only in-frame clones, not every one. V and J calls and clone size are copied from that table; D and trimming were computed from the DNA. The sample carries around 300,000 clones, about 90% recorded once. The ends lost 4 bases at V and 0 bases at J; junction bases unmatched: 9. This CDR3 is 16 amino acids long. Germline values: CDR1 SGHNT, CDR2 YYREEE (reference sequence). The sequencing input was peripheral blood. This chain connects TRBV5-4 to TRBJ1-2; 7 bases line up with TRBD1. The receptor's source is a woman aged 40-49 years with acute or convalescent COVID-19. The CDR3 sequence is CASSGDRLPSNYGYTF. The CDR3 region has the DNA TGTGCCAGCAGCGGGGACAGACTCCCCTCTAACTATGGCTACACCTTC.